This note documents a single TCR beta chain sequence. Its antigen is as yet unknown. These data belong to a study of cytomegalovirus exposure and HLA in healthy donors. Study information: Among the 300 to 450 genotyped donors, over 70% were placed in the Caucasian-associated ancestry cluster. Study outcomes and limitations: Later analysis found that TCR beta chains associated with HLA were more clonally expanded than other, equally common chains.

The V gene lost 5 bases and the J gene lost 2 bases, with 22 bases spanning the gap. The germline CDR1 and CDR2 sequences are LNHDA and SQIVND (reference sequence). The CDR3 is made up of 18 amino acids. A multiplex PCR was run with 60 Vbeta primers and 13 Jbeta primers. Clones were read by immunoSEQ multiplex PCR, and TCRdb kept only the in-frame ones, dropping some. The data hold roughly 63,000 clones, with roughly 80% observed a single time. The chain joins TRBV19 to TRBJ1-5, with D perhaps matching TRBD1 (6 bases). Specimen: PBMCs. This receptor was taken from a woman aged 40 to 55 in good health and CMV-seropositive. The CDR3 sequence is CASSRDPTGLRGNQPQHF. DNA of the CDR3: TGTGCCAGTAGTCGAGACCCCACAGGGTTGAGGGGCAATCAGCCCCAGCATTTT.